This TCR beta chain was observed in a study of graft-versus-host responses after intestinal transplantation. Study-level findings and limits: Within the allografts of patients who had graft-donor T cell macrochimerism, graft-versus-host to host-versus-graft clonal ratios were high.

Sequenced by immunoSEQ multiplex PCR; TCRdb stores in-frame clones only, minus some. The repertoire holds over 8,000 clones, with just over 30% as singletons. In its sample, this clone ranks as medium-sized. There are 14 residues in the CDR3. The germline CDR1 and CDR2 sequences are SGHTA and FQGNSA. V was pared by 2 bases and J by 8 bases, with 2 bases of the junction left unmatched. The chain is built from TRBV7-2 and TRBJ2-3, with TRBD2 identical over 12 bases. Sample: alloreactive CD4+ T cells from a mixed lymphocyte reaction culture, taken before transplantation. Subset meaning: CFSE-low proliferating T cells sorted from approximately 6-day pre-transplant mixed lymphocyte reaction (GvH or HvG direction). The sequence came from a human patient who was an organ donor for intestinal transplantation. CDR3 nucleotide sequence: TGTGCCAGCAGCTTACTAGCGGGGGGGCTTACGCAGTATTTT. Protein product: CASSLLAGGLTQYF.